This T cell receptor beta chain is from a study of OX40 agonist ivuxolimab in advanced cancers. CDR3 length: 17 residues. V was clipped by 5 bases and J by 5 bases; unmatched bases: 10. Germline V gene data show CDR1 as LNHDA and CDR2 as SQIVND (reference sequence). Profiling relied on immunoSEQ multiplex PCR, and the TCRdb table lists in-frame clones only, not all of them. The profile covers some 44,000 clones, with about four fifths appearing a single time and over 9.5% taken by the ten largest. By sample fraction, this clone is medium-sized. The clonotype originates from an adult with an advanced solid tumor such as melanoma, head and neck, liver or kidney cancer. The material sequenced was CD4+ or CD8+ T cells sorted from blood, taken in a trial of the OX40 agonist ivuxolimab. The rearrangement links TRBV19 to TRBJ2-5; 14 bases line up with TRBD2. The CDR3 protein is CASSPGTSGRMRETQYF. Here the CDR3 DNA reads TGTGCCAGTAGTCCCGGGACTAGCGGGAGAATGCGGGAGACCCAGTACTTC.